One and the same sample provided the 17 T cell receptor beta chains below, sequenced in a study of blood T cell repertoires in COVID-19. Assay: immunoSEQ multiplex PCR; the TCRdb copy retains only in-frame clones and omits some. The sample has tens of thousands of clones, 76% seen once. The source material was peripheral blood. Receptors were obtained from a woman aged 45-65 years with active or convalescent COVID-19.

The rearrangement links TRBV7-2 to TRBJ2-5; TRBD2 matches at 11 bases. The CDR3 is 15 residues long. With V trimmed by 6 bases and J by 2 bases, 5 bases remained unmatched. Germline assignment: CDR1 SGHTA and CDR2 FQGNSA. In DNA form, the CDR3 reads TGTGCCAGCAGACTCGGACTAGCGGGTCAAGAGACCCAGTACTTC. Amino acid sequence: CASRLGLAGQETQYF.

The J gene is TRBJ2-3, the V gene TRBV11-2; 13 bases are shared with TRBD2. The CDR3 runs 15 residues. Per the germline V gene, CDR1 is SGHAT and CDR2 is FQNNGV. Trimming took 5 bases from V and 3 from J; bases not matched to a gene: 2. This chain's CDR3 is CASSRLAGGTDTQYF. For the CDR3, the DNA is TGTGCCAGCAGCCGACTAGCGGGAGGTACAGATACGCAGTATTTT.

The rearrangement links TRBV3-1 (or the pseudogene TRBV3-2) to TRBJ1-2; D is ambiguous. The CDR3 totals 13 residues. The V and J ends lost 1 base and 6 bases respectively, with 9 bases between them. Looked up from germline, CDR1 is LGHDT and CDR2 is YNNKEL (reference sequence). DNA of the CDR3: TGTGCCAGCAGCCAAGTTAGCGGGCATGGCTACACCTTC. Amino acid sequence: CASSQVSGHGYTF.

The V and J genes are TRBV24-1 and TRBJ2-1, with 7 bases fitting TRBD1. This CDR3 has 16 amino acids. Germline loops: CDR1 KGHDR, CDR2 SFDVKD. After removal of 5 bases from V and 0 bases from J, the junction contained 6 bases not matched to a gene. Here the CDR3 DNA reads TGTGCCACCAGTGCTACGACAGGGTCCTCCTACAATGAGCAGTTCTTC. It encodes CATSATTGSSYNEQFF.

V and J are TRBV6-5 and TRBJ1-5; D call uncertain. Per the germline V gene, CDR1 is MNHEY and CDR2 is SVGAGI. Trimming pared 5 bases from V and 5 bases from J, leaving 16 bases between. The CDR3 totals 15 residues. The CDR3, as DNA: TGTGCCAGCAGTCGAGGAGGATCTCGGGATCAGCCCCAGCATTTT. Translated: CASSRGGSRDQPQHF.

This rearrangement joins TRBV19 to TRBJ1-4; D ambiguous. CDR3 length: 13 residues. V was pared by 3 bases and J by 7 bases, with 9 bases between. Germline V gene sequence: CDR1 LNHDA, CDR2 SQIVND (reference sequence). In DNA form, the CDR3 reads TGTGCCAGTAGTATGGGCAGCTTTGAAAAACTGTTTTTT. Translated, it gives CASSMGSFEKLFF. Combining the CDR3 with reference TRBV19 and TRBJ1-4 gives the whole variable domain DGGITQSPKYLFRKEGQNVTLSCEQNLNHDAMYWYRQDPGQGLRLIYYSQIVNDFQKGDIAEGYSVSREKKESFPLTVTSAQKNPTAFYLCASSMGSFEKLFFGSGTQLSVL.

This clone appeared a few times. The V gene is TRBV9, the J gene TRBJ1-2; possible D gene TRBD1, 5 bases. Germline V gene lookup returns CDR1 SGDLS and CDR2 YYNGEE. V was shortened by 4 bases and J by 4 bases, with 17 bases between the two germline ends. This CDR3 has 15 amino acids. CDR3 sequence: CASSTYRTQSYGYTF. The CDR3 bases are TGTGCCAGCAGCACCTACAGGACCCAGAGCTATGGCTACACCTTC.

The rearrangement joins TRBV5-1 to TRBJ1-2; a weak D match, TRBD1 (5 bases). The germline gives CDR1 SGHRS, CDR2 YFSETQ. The CDR3 totals 13 residues. Trimming left V 0 bases short and J 2 bases short, with 5 bases between. CDR3 DNA sequence: TGCGCCAGCAGCTTGGGGACAAACTATGGCTACACCTTC. As protein: CASSLGTNYGYTF.

The chain employs TRBV29-1 and TRBJ1-1, with a tentative D call TRBD1 (6 bases). Trimming took off 7 bases at V and 0 bases at J, with 12 bases between the two ends. CDR1 is SQVTM, CDR2 ANQGSEA, per germline. CDR3 length: 13 residues. CDR3 bases: TGCAGCGGGACGGGACATTTGAACACTGAAGCTTTCTTT. It encodes CSGTGHLNTEAFF.

In DNA form, the CDR3 reads TGTGCCTGGAGTGTACTCGGGGGTGCCTACAATGAGCAGTTCTTC. Protein sequence: CAWSVLGGAYNEQFF. V usage is TRBV30 and J usage is TRBJ2-1; D may be TRBD2 (6 bases). The V end lost 0 bases, the J end lost 2 bases, and 11 bases lay between the germline ends. In germline, CDR1 is GTSNPN, CDR2 SVGIG (reference sequence). The CDR3 consists of 15 residues.

The chain joins TRBV6-2 or TRBV6-3 to TRBJ2-1; 8 bases match TRBD2. Germline values: CDR1 MNHEY, CDR2 SVGEGT. J gave up 4 bases and V 2 bases, and 13 bases lay outside the gene matches. The CDR3 totals 18 residues. The chain's CDR3 is CASSYTPGDSGNYNEQFF. The CDR3 region has the DNA TGTGCCAGCAGTTACACCCCGGGGGATAGCGGGAATTACAATGAGCAGTTCTTC.

This sequence joins TRBV12-3 or TRBV12-4 and TRBJ1-2, with D possibly TRBD1 on 5 matching bases. The length of the CDR3 is 13 residues. Trimming pared 2 bases from V and 4 bases from J, leaving 8 bases between. This CDR3 is CASSLQGLYGYTF. The CDR3 DNA reads TGTGCCAGCAGTTTACAGGGACTCTATGGCTACACCTTC.

The V call is TRBV19, the J call TRBJ2-3; 12 positions match TRBD2. CDR3 length: 15 amino acids. The J segment lost 4 bases and the V segment lost 4 bases, leaving 3 bases of the junction unmatched. Germline CDR1 LNHDA, CDR2 SQIVND (reference sequence). The CDR3 reads CASSRGLAGADTQYF. CDR3 coding DNA: TGTGCCAGTAGTAGGGGACTAGCGGGCGCAGATACGCAGTATTTT.

The chain recombines TRBV7-6 with TRBJ1-4; TRBD1 matches at 10 bases. Germline values: CDR1 SGHVS, CDR2 FNYEAQ. Trimming took 5 bases from V and 7 from J; bases not matched to a gene: 4. The CDR3 spans 14 residues. Written as DNA, the CDR3 is TGTGCCAGCAGCAAGGGACAGGGGAGTGAAAAACTGTTTTTT. It encodes CASSKGQGSEKLFF.

The chain combines TRBV4-2 with TRBJ1-2; 10 nucleotides align to TRBD1. CDR3 length: 15 amino acids. Trimming cost V 4 bases and J 2 bases; bases outside gene matches: 4. In germline, CDR1 is LGHNA, CDR2 YNFKEQ. For the CDR3, the DNA is TGTGCCAGCAGCCCCCGGGACAGGGGAAACTATGGCTACACCTTC. Translation: CASSPRDRGNYGYTF.

For this clone: Within the sample, other DNA sequences also encode this same CDR3. V and J are TRBV5-8 and TRBJ1-5; no reliable D call. Germline assignment: CDR1 SGHTS and CDR2 YDEGEE. The CDR3 is 13 residues long. V lost 1 base and J lost 2, with 4 bases in between. The CDR3 DNA follows: TGTGCCAGCAGCTTGAGAGGCAATCAGCCCCAGCATTTT. The encoded protein is CASSLRGNQPQHF.

This chain uses TRBV29-1 with TRBJ2-3, with TRBD1 identical over 8 bases. The CDR3 loop spans 16 amino acids. Trimming cost V 7 bases and J 0 bases; bases outside gene matches: 12. Per germline, CDR1 SQVTM and CDR2 ANQGSEA. CDR3 loop: CSAAGLGQGSTDTQYF. In DNA, the CDR3 is TGCAGCGCCGCTGGATTAGGACAGGGTAGCACAGATACGCAGTATTTT.